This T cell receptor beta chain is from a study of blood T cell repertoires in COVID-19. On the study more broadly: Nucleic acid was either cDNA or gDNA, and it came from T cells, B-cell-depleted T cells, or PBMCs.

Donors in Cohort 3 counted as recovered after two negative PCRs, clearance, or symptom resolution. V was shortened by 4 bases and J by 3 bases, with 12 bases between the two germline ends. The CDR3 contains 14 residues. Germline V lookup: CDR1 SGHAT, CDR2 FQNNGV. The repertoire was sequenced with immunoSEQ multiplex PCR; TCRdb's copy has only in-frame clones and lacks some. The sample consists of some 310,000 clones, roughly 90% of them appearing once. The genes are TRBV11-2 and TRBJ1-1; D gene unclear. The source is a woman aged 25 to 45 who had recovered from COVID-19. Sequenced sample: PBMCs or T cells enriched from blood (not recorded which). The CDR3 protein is CASSSPRGDTEAFF. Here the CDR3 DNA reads TGTGCCAGCAGCTCTCCCCGGGGTGACACTGAAGCTTTCTTT.